This T cell receptor (beta chain) derives from a study of early T cells in non-severe SARS-CoV-2 infection. Study in general: Sequencing of unsorted whole blood was done on bulk RNA, leaving chains unpaired.

The study, taken as a whole, reports: Private and CD4 specificities were missed by VDJdb matching, which favored anti-spike CD8 responses.

The trim removed 5 bases at V and 8 bases at J, leaving 10 bases unmatched. The CDR3 covers 14 residues. Tagging with unique molecular identifiers was applied to individual cDNA molecules. TCRdb reprocessed the 5' RACE reads with MiXCR, giving one entry per CDR3 protein. The table lists around 76,000 distinct CDR3 sequences, approximately 10% of them singletons. This clonotype was seen ten or more times. As yet, its antigen is unknown. The clonotype comes from an adult who was a healthcare worker with PCR-confirmed SARS-CoV-2 infection or an uninfected control (not recorded which). Sequences were obtained from whole blood. The chain links TRBV12-3 or TRBV12-4 to TRBJ1-2, with 8 nucleotides matching TRBD1. The CDR3 DNA sequence: TGTGCCAGCAGTCTCGGACAGGGAAGAGGAGGCTACACCTTC. This sequence encodes CASSLGQGRGGYTF.